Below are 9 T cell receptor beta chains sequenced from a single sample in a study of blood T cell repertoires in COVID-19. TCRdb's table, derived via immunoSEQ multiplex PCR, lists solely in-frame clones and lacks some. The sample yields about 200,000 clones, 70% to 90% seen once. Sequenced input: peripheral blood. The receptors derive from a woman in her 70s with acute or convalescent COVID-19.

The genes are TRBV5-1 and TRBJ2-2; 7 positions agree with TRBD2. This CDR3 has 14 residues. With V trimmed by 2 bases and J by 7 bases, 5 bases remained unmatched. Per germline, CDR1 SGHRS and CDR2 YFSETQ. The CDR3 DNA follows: TGCGCCAGCAGCTTAGGGAGGGTTGGCGGGGAGCTGTTTTTT. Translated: CASSLGRVGGELFF.

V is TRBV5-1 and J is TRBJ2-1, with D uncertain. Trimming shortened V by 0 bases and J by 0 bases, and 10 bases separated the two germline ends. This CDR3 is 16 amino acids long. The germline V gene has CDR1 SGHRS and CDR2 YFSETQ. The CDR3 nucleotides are TGCGCCAGCAGCTTGGGCACACAGAGCTCCTACAATGAGCAGTTCTTC. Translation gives CASSLGTQSSYNEQFF.

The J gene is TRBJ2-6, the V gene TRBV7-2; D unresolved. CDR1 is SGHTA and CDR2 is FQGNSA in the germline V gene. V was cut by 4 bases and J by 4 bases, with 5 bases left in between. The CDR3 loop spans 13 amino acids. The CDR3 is CASSSLGANVLTF. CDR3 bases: TGTGCCAGCAGCTCCTTAGGGGCCAACGTCCTGACTTTC.

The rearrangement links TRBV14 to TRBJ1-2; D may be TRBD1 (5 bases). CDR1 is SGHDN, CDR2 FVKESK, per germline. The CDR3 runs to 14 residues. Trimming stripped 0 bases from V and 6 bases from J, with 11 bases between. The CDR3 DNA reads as TGTGCCAGCAGCCAAGAAGCCAGGGAGGATGGCTACACCTTC. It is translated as CASSQEAREDGYTF.

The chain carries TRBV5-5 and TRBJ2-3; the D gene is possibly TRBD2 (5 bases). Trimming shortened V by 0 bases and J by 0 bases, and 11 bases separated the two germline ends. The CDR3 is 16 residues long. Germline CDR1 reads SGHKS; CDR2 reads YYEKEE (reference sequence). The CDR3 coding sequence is TGTGCCAGCAGCTTGGGGAGGCTGACTAGCACAGATACGCAGTATTTT. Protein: CASSLGRLTSTDTQYF.

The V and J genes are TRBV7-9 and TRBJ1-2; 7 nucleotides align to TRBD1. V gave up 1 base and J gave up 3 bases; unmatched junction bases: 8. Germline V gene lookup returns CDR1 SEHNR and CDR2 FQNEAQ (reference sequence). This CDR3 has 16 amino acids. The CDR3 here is CASSLDRPGGYYGYTF. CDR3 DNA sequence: TGTGCCAGCAGCTTAGATAGGCCAGGGGGGTACTATGGCTACACCTTC. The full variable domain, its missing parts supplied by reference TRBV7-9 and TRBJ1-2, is DTGVSQNPRHKITKRGQNVTFRCDPISEHNRLYWYRQTLGQGPEFLTYFQNEAQLEKSRLLSDRFSAERPKGSFSTLEIQRTEQGDSAMYLCASSLDRPGGYYGYTFGSGTRLTVV.

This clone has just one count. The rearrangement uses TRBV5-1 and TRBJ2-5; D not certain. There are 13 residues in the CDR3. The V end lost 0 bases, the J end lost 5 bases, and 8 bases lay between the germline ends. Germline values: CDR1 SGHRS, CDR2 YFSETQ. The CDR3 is CASSLELAETQYF. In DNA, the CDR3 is TGCGCCAGCAGCTTGGAATTAGCCGAGACCCAGTACTTC.

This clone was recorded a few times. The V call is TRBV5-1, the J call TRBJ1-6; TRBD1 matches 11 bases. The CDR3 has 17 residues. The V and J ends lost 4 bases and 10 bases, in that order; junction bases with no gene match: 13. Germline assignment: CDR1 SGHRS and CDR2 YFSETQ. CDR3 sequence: CASSIGAGTGGNSPLHF. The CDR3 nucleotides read TGCGCCAGCAGCATTGGAGCGGGGACAGGGGGAAACTCACCCCTCCACTTT.

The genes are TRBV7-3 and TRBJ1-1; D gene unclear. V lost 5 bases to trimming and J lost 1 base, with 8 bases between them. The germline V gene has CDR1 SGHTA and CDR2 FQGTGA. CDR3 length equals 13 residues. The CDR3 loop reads CASSPTANTEAFF. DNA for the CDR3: TGTGCCAGCAGCCCAACAGCGAACACTGAAGCTTTCTTT.